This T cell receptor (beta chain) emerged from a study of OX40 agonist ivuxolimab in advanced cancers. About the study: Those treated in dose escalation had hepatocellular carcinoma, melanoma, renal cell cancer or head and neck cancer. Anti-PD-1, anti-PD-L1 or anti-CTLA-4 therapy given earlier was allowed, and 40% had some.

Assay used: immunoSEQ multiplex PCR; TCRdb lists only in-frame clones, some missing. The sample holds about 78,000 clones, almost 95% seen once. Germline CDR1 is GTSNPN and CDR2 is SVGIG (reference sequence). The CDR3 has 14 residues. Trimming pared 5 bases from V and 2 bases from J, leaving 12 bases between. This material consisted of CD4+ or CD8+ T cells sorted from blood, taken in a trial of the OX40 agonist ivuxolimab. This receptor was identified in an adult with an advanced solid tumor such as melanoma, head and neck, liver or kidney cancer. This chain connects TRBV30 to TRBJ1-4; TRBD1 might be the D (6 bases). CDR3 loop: CAWRIQGTNEKLFF. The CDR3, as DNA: TGTGCCTGGCGCATACAGGGTACTAATGAAAAACTGTTTTTT.